A selection of T cell receptor beta chains follows, all from one sample in a study of cytomegalovirus exposure and HLA in healthy donors. TCRdb keeps only in-frame clones here, not all; method: immunoSEQ multiplex PCR. The repertoire holds approximately 80,000 clones, with about 60% as singletons. Sequenced material: PBMCs. The receptors were sampled from a woman in her 40s in good health and CMV-seropositive. The CDR3 runs from the conserved cysteine through the conserved F or W. Each record gives: V gene, J gene, clone size, D gene, CDR3 DNA, CDR3 protein. A D gene is named only where the DNA matches it firmly. Rows give clone size only sometimes, using once, few, many, or a class for an expanded clone.

v_gene: TRBV28
j_gene: TRBJ1-2
abundance: few
d_gene: TRBD1
CDR3nt: TGTGCCAGCAGGGACAGGGGTGGCTACACCTTC
CDR3aa: CASRDRGGYTF

v_gene: TRBV4-2
j_gene: TRBJ2-1
abundance: NA
d_gene: TRBD2
CDR3nt: TGTGCCAGCAGCCAAGGTCTAGCGGGGGTCAATGAGCAGTTCTTC
CDR3aa: CASSQGLAGVNEQFF

v_gene: TRBV28
j_gene: TRBJ1-1
abundance: NA
d_gene: TRBD1
CDR3nt: TGTGCCAGCAGTTTAGTACAGGGGGCCACTGAAGCTTTCTTT
CDR3aa: CASSLVQGATEAFF

v_gene: TRBV2
j_gene: TRBJ1-5
abundance: NA
d_gene: NA
CDR3nt: TGTGCCAGCAGTGGGCAGGTGGGCAATCAGCCCCAGCATTTT
CDR3aa: CASSGQVGNQPQHF

v_gene: TRBV5-4
j_gene: TRBJ2-3
abundance: NA
d_gene: NA
CDR3nt: TGTGCCAGCAGCTTGGCTGTGGGAGCCACAGATACGCAGTATTTT
CDR3aa: CASSLAVGATDTQYF

v_gene: TRBV6-5
j_gene: TRBJ1-4
abundance: NA
d_gene: NA
CDR3nt: TGTGCCAGCAGTGACAGAGCAACTAATGAAAAACTGTTTTTT
CDR3aa: CASSDRATNEKLFF

v_gene: TRBV28
j_gene: TRBJ2-7
abundance: NA
d_gene: TRBD1
CDR3nt: TGTGCCAGCAGTTCGACAGGGCCCAACTCCTACGAGCAGTACTTC
CDR3aa: CASSSTGPNSYEQYF

v_gene: TRBV6-5
j_gene: TRBJ1-1
abundance: few
d_gene: TRBD1
CDR3nt: TGTGCCAGCAGGGAACAGGGGGAGAACACTGAAGCTTTCTTT
CDR3aa: CASREQGENTEAFF

v_gene: TRBV9
j_gene: TRBJ2-5
abundance: few
d_gene: TRBD2
CDR3nt: TGTGCCAGCAGCGTAGCGAGGACTAGTGCTACGACCCAGTACTTC
CDR3aa: CASSVARTSATTQYF

v_gene: TRBV2
j_gene: TRBJ2-6
abundance: NA
d_gene: NA
CDR3nt: TGTGCCAGCAGTCTGGACAGTTTTGGGGCCAACGTCCTGACTTTC
CDR3aa: CASSLDSFGANVLTF

v_gene: TRBV28
j_gene: TRBJ1-5
abundance: NA
d_gene: NA
CDR3nt: TGTGCCAGCAGCCCTCGGACAGACAAGGGTCAGCCCCAGCATTTT
CDR3aa: CASSPRTDKGQPQHF

v_gene: TRBV2
j_gene: TRBJ2-5
abundance: NA
d_gene: NA
CDR3nt: TGTGCCAGCTACAACCCGGGGGGCAGGGAGACCCAGTACTTC
CDR3aa: CASYNPGGRETQYF

v_gene: TRBV9
j_gene: TRBJ1-1
abundance: NA
d_gene: NA
CDR3nt: TGTGCCAGCAGCCCAGCGACGAACACTGAAGCTTTCTTT
CDR3aa: CASSPATNTEAFF

v_gene: TRBV9
j_gene: TRBJ1-2
abundance: NA
d_gene: TRBD1
CDR3nt: TGTGCCAGCAGCGTAGGACAGGGCCCATATGGCTACACCTTC
CDR3aa: CASSVGQGPYGYTF

v_gene: TRBV7-7
j_gene: TRBJ2-7
abundance: NA
d_gene: TRBD1
CDR3nt: TGTGCCAGCAGCCCTCTTTCAGGGACAGCGGAATACGAGCAGTACTTC
CDR3aa: CASSPLSGTAEYEQYF